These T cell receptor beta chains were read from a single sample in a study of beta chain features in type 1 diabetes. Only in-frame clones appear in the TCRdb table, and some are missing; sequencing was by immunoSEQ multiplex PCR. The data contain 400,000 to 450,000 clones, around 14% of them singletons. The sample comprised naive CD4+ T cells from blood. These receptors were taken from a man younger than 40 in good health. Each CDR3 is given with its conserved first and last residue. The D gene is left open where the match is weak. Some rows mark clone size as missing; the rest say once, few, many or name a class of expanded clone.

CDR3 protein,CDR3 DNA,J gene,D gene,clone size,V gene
CASSPRDFTDTQYF,TGCGCCAGCAGCCCTAGGGATTTCACAGATACGCAGTATTTT,TRBJ2-3,NA,few,TRBV5-1
CASSYGRGGEQFF,TGTGCCAGCAGCTATGGTCGGGGGGGTGAGCAGTTCTTC,TRBJ2-1,TRBD2,NA,TRBV7-6
CATATANEKLFF,TGTGCCACCGCGACAGCTAATGAAAAACTGTTTTTT,TRBJ1-4,NA,few,TRBV15
CAWSGLAGGPGELFF,TGTGCCTGGAGTGGACTAGCGGGAGGGCCCGGGGAGCTGTTTTTT,TRBJ2-2,TRBD2,NA,TRBV30
CASSQHPPGFKGYEQYF,TGTGCCAGCTCACAGCATCCCCCGGGATTTAAGGGCTACGAGCAGTACTTC,TRBJ2-7,NA,few,TRBV18
CAIKGTGSAYNEQFF,TGTGCCATCAAAGGCACAGGGTCGGCCTACAATGAGCAGTTCTTC,TRBJ2-1,NA,few,TRBV10-3
CASSLFGLASDTQYF,TGTGCCAGCAGCCTTTTTGGGCTAGCATCCGATACGCAGTATTTT,TRBJ2-3,NA,few,TRBV7-2
CSVQGGNYGYTF,TGCAGCGTCCAAGGGGGTAACTATGGCTACACCTTC,TRBJ1-2,NA,NA,TRBV29-1
CASSSLAGFTDTQYF,TGTGCCAGCAGTTCTTTAGCGGGGTTCACAGATACGCAGTATTTT,TRBJ2-3,TRBD2,NA,TRBV2
CASSPGTLATYEQYF,TGCGCCAGCAGCCCGGGGACACTAGCTACCTACGAGCAGTACTTC,TRBJ2-7,NA,few,TRBV4-1
CASREGQVNTEAFF,TGTGCCAGCAGGGAGGGTCAGGTGAACACTGAAGCTTTCTTT,TRBJ1-1,NA,few,TRBV2
CASSQAPGLVYNEQFF,TGTGCCAGCAGCCAAGCCCCGGGACTAGTATACAATGAGCAGTTCTTC,TRBJ2-1,TRBD2,few,TRBV14
CASSLGLTGELFF,TGTGCCAGCAGCTTAGGCCTCACCGGGGAGCTGTTTTTT,TRBJ2-2,NA,NA,TRBV5-8
CATSIEDPGFLAKNIQYF,TGTGCCACCAGCATAGAGGACCCCGGGTTCCTAGCCAAAAACATTCAGTACTTC,TRBJ2-4,NA,NA,TRBV15
CSVQWGQGRTGELFF,TGCAGCGTCCAGTGGGGACAGGGACGCACCGGGGAGCTGTTTTTT,TRBJ2-2,TRBD1,few,TRBV29-1
CASSIIGGTDTQYF,TGTGCCAGTAGTATTATCGGCGGCACAGATACGCAGTATTTT,TRBJ2-3,NA,NA,TRBV19
CATSRDRPGAGELFF,TGTGCCACCAGCAGGGACAGGCCTGGGGCCGGGGAGCTGTTTTTT,TRBJ2-2,TRBD1,NA,TRBV15
CASATSGVYGYTF,TGTGCCAGCGCTACCTCGGGGGTGTATGGCTACACCTTC,TRBJ1-2,NA,few,TRBV27
CASSPGTSGHNEQFF,TGCGCCAGCAGCCCCGGGACTAGCGGACACAATGAGCAGTTCTTC,TRBJ2-1,TRBD2,NA,TRBV5-1
CASSRRAGGQETQYF,TGTGCCAGCAGCCGCCGAGCTGGCGGACAAGAGACCCAGTACTTC,TRBJ2-5,NA,NA,TRBV4-2
CASSLSTGGRSTDTQYF,TGCGCCAGCAGCTTGTCGACGGGCGGGAGAAGCACAGATACGCAGTATTTT,TRBJ2-3,TRBD2,NA,TRBV5-1
CAWSVHRGPSNYGYTF,TGTGCCTGGAGTGTACACAGGGGGCCTTCTAACTATGGCTACACCTTC,TRBJ1-2,TRBD1,NA,TRBV30
CASSPGTSQETQYF,TGTGCCAGCAGCCCCGGGACTTCGCAAGAGACCCAGTACTTC,TRBJ2-5,NA,NA,TRBV5-4
CASSLLAGGRTDTQYF,TGTGCCAGCAGCTTACTAGCGGGGGGCCGCACAGATACGCAGTATTTT,TRBJ2-3,TRBD2,NA,TRBV5-6
CASSRTREEQFF,TGTGCCAGCAGTCGGACTAGGGAGGAGCAGTTCTTC,TRBJ2-1,TRBD2,few,TRBV6-6
CASSQLAGNHRDTQYF,TGCGCCAGCAGCCAATTAGCGGGGAACCATCGGGATACGCAGTATTTT,TRBJ2-3,TRBD2,few,TRBV4-1